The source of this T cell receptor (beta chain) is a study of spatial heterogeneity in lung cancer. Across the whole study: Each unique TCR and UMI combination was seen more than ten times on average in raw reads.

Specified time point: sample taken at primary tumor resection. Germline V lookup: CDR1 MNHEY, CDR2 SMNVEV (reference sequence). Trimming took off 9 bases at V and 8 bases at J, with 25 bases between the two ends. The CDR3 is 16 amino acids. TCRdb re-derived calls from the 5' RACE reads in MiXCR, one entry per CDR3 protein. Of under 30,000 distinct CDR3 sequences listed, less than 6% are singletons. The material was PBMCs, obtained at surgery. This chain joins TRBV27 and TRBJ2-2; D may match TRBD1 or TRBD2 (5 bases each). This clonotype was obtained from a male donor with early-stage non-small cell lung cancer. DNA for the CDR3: TGTGCCAGGGACCCCTACCGGGACCCAGGGTCGGGGGAGCTGTTTTTT. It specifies CARDPYRDPGSGELFF.